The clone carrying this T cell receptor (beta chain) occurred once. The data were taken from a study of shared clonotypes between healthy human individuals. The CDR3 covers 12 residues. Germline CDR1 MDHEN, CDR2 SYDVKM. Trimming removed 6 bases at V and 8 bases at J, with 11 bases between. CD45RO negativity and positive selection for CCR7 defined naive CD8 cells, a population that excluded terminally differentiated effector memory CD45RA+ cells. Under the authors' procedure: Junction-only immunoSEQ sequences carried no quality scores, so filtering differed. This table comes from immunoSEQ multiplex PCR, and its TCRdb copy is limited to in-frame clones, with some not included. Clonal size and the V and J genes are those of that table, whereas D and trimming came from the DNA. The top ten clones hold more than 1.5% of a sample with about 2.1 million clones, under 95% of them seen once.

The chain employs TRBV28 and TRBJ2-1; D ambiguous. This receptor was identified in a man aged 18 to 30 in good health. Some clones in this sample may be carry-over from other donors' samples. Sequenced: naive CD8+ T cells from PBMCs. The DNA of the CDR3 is TGTGCCAGCAGCACCACTGGGTATGAGCAGTTCTTC. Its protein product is CASSTTGYEQFF.